This T cell receptor beta chain originates from a study of OX40 agonist ivuxolimab in advanced cancers. Study as a whole: Ivuxolimab, an agonist antibody against OX40 (CD134), was given to patients.

TCRdb's table, derived via immunoSEQ multiplex PCR, lists solely in-frame clones and lacks some. The table records tens of thousands of clones, about nine tenths of them present only once. This CDR3 comprises 15 residues. The V gene lost 2 bases and the J gene lost 2 bases, with 12 bases spanning the gap. CDR1 and CDR2 (germline): SGHDN, FVKESK. The clonotype comes from an adult with an advanced solid tumor such as melanoma, head and neck, liver or kidney cancer. The chain links TRBV14 to TRBJ1-1; tentative D call: TRBD1 (5 bases). The sequenced sample was CD4+ or CD8+ T cells sorted from blood, obtained in a trial of the OX40 agonist ivuxolimab. DNA of the CDR3: TGTGCCAGCAGCCAACCGGGGGTGGGAAACACTGAAGCTTTCTTT. This sequence encodes CASSQPGVGNTEAFF.